This T cell receptor beta chain came from a study of cytomegalovirus exposure and HLA in healthy donors (TCRdb year 2017). About the study as a whole: In an earlier analysis of some 550 of the donors, approximately 260 Gb of sequence data and approximately 120 million unique TCR beta sequences from 180 million or so T cells were reported. Roughly 310 gigabases of sequencing data and tens of millions of unique TCR sequences were included in an early release covering several hundred HLA-typed donors. Of the roughly 400 genotyped donors, less than 90% were placed in the genetic ancestry cluster associated with self-reported Caucasian donors. The study aimed to test whether signatures of past pathogen exposure could be identified by cataloging public T cell receptors. The study used immunosequencing to profile the T cell repertoires of 670 or so subjects and linked those repertoires to cytomegalovirus serostatus. In addition to the first cohort of 666 subjects, a separate validation cohort of approximately 130 different subjects was used. High-throughput TCR immunosequencing, statistical association of individual TCRs with disease status, and machine learning were combined to predict cytomegalovirus infection status. In a later analysis, previously published TCR beta repertoires from fewer than 750 donors were re-analyzed and high-resolution HLA genotyping was added so that TCR occurrence patterns could be studied. Rather than using new phenotypic data, the later analysis identified candidate immune exposures from TCR beta sequences and from how often those sequences occurred across donors. An earlier analysis of around 640 of the donors used high-throughput TCR beta sequencing to judge whether each TCR beta V gene segment behaved as functional or pseudogenic. Donor age, sex, ethnicity and CMV serostatus were compiled alongside the repertoire data. A later genetic analysis used genome-wide SNP genotypes for about 65% of the 666 donors, treating that subset as a discovery cohort. Every discovery cohort repertoire had been produced on one sequencing platform. HLA typing included class I and class II loci at four-digit resolution. The number of typed donors differed by locus: roughly 629-640 for A, B, C, DRB1 and DQB1; 522 for DQA1; approximately 610 for DPA1; and roughly 490 for DPB1. Five DR-DQ haplotypes were handled as single units for association and clustering because linkage in the cohort was strong. Among roughly 400 genotyped donors of the cohort, an average of around 250,000 unique TCR beta nucleotide sequences was sequenced per donor, of which about 20% were non-productive.

The cohort was made up of approximately 700 healthy bone marrow donors. All cohort members were sampled while nominally healthy, although unrecorded immune exposures were likely present. The donor was CMV seropositive and was included in the group of 300 or so seropositive cohort members. Each donor provided a peripheral blood sample, and peripheral blood mononuclear cells were used for TCR beta sequencing. The Qiagen DNeasy Blood Extraction Kit was used to extract genomic DNA from the blood cell samples. In the germline V gene, CDR1 corresponds to MNHEY and CDR2 to SVGAGI. V is shortened by 4 bases, J by 5 bases, and the region joining them spans 8 bases. Its CDR3 holds 12 amino acids, cysteine through phenylalanine. The retained sequence is limited to the CDR3, 36 bases, with the frame set at the first base. The investigation overall reported the following: Sequencing depth was assumed to be roughly uniform across donors in the presence/absence analyses, though that assumption may not hold. In a later analysis, HLA-associated TCR beta chains showed more clonal expansion and lower generation probabilities than non-associated chains that were equally common. A total of roughly 160 TCR beta chains were listed by the study as associated with cytomegalovirus. Assigning TCR associations to individual alleles was difficult when HLA alleles, especially DR and DQ, strongly co-occurred. In both the original and validation cohorts, the classifier was reported to diagnose cytomegalovirus status with high specificity and sensitivity. The authors suggested that the approach could potentially be extended to other disease states and immunological phenotypes. In a later genetic analysis, fewer N-insertions in productive TCRs were reported among donors in an Asian-associated ancestry cluster than the roughly 670-donor mean. A cluster of highly shared sequence variants was judged likely to be a technical artifact of the sequencing pipeline. Because counts were too low, about 15 rarely observed V segments, including chromosome 9 orphons, were left out of the earlier analysis of a few hundred of the donors. Because some donors lacked HLA typing at each locus, the association tests relied only on the typed subset. In a later analysis, 15,000 to 20,000 TCR beta sequences were associated with specific HLA alleles at a false discovery rate of 0.05. A later genetic analysis associated a missense DCLRE1C variant with V-gene and J-gene trimming of TCR beta chains, and an independent cohort replicated the association. In this cohort, only TCR beta chains were sequenced, and detectable features were limited by the absence of alpha or paired-chain data. According to a later analysis, parvovirus B19, influenza, CMV and Epstein-Barr virus appeared linked to several top co-occurrence clusters. A later analysis found that most CMV-associated TCR beta chains appeared HLA-restricted, with HLA associations seemingly driven largely by CMV exposure. While some public TCRs were present in many individuals, most TCR sequences turned up only very rarely across donors. A few of the identified cytomegalovirus-associated TCR beta chains were confirmed in vitro to be specific for cytomegalovirus antigens. In an earlier analysis of approximately 590 of the donors, most TCR beta V segments appeared in productive rearrangements about 87% or about 30% of the time, broadly matching IMGT annotations. Correlated functional status among segregating V segments might be attributable to linkage disequilibrium, but an unknown experimental factor could not be ruled out. Immune exposure information for the cohort was limited to CMV serostatus. A further reported finding was that TCR beta sequences accurately predicted the HLA-A and HLA-B alleles for most subjects in the first cohort. According to a later analysis, TCR association rates differed among HLA loci, with DRB1 alleles showing the most associated TCRs and HLA-C alleles showing the fewest. Some IMGT-functional V segments, including TRBV6-2 and TRBV6-3, could not be told apart with the 87-base-pair reads, so those segments were excluded.

Worth noting for this clone: Its antigen is unknown. Per-nucleotide qualities are absent, and no much larger clonotype sits a single base away. This sample also contains other DNA sequences that code for the same CDR3.

Libraries were constructed by the immunoSEQ multiplex PCR assay. The multiplex PCR relied on a mix of 60 forward primers for TCR Vbeta segments and 13 reverse primers for TCR Jbeta segments. Amplification of the CDR3 region of rearranged TCR beta genes was performed with a multiplex PCR assay on genomic DNA. Amplified TCR beta libraries were sequenced as 87-base-pair reads on the Illumina HiSeq System. The authors' analysis ran thus. A later analysis counted approximately 84 million unique TCR beta chains across the 670 or so repertoires, and some 12 million of these chains were shared by at least two donors. To remove PCR and sequencing errors, raw reads were error-corrected and collapsed into unique sequences using a nearest-neighbor algorithm that merged closely related sequences. V, D and J gene segments were assigned by aligning CDR3 sequences to IMGT reference sequences. For a sequence to be retained, a match of at least six nucleotides was required to both a V gene segment and a J gene segment. A rearrangement counted as productive if the CDR3 had no stop codons and remained in frame with V and J, and every other rearrangement counted as non-productive. Following IMGT convention, CDR3 was defined as the stretch from the second conserved V-encoded cysteine to the conserved J-encoded phenylalanine. Sequences without an unambiguous match to a single V gene segment were excluded from the earlier analysis of 500 to 700 of the donors. In an earlier analysis of 587 of the donors, V segments were called functional above 56.7% productive rearrangements and were called segregating when the between-donor standard deviation exceeded 5%. To diagnose cytomegalovirus status from the catalog of TCR beta chain sequences, a statistical classification framework was built. V and J gene assignment, in a later analysis, came from comparing TCR nucleotide sequences with IMGT/GENE-DB human TR gene sequences. Using the TCRdist pipeline, a later analysis assigned CDR3 sequences along with most-parsimonious VDJ recombination scenarios. In a later analysis, each TCR beta chain was defined by its CDR3 amino acid sequence together with its V-gene family, and reads lacking a unique V-gene family were excluded. To address suspected cross-contamination and a sequencing artifact, a later analysis removed 450 to 700 highly shared, low-generation-probability nucleotide sequences. A later analysis calculated a clonal expansion index for each public chain from normalized within-repertoire ranks of inferred template counts. In a later analysis, generation probabilities were computed with a VDJ recombination model fitted to out-of-frame rearrangements, and the resulting probabilities were checked against IGoR. In a later analysis, hypergeometric tests were used to score TCR-TCR, TCR-HLA and TCR-CMV co-occurrence, with a repertoire-size bias correction applied to TCR pairs. In a later analysis, false discovery rates were estimated by permuting HLA or CMV assignments 20 times. A later analysis grouped co-occurring TCRs with DBSCAN, adding TCRdist sequence similarity when clustering within HLA-allele-positive subsets. Co-occurrence clustering excluded repertoires with fewer than 30,000 or more than 120,000 public chains, plus five with anomalous nucleotide sharing. In its TCRdb copy, this immuneACCESS table keeps in-frame sequences only and misses some clones. Where compared with another copy, unresolved V genes explain less than half of these, and the others have no known cause. From that table come the V and J calls and clone size; the DNA was used to work out D and trimming. This sample is represented by about 160,000 clones; approximately 70% of them were singletons. The leading ten clones occupy around 3% of the sample.

This clonotype was obtained from a woman aged 40 to 55 in good health and CMV-seropositive. The sample was PBMCs. The chain links TRBV6-5 with TRBJ1-1; TRBD1 is perhaps the D gene, given 6 matching bases. The base sequence is TGTGCCAGCAGTTTTAGGGGGACTGAAGCTTTCTTT. It is translated as CASSFRGTEAFF.